This T cell receptor (beta chain) was identified during a study of human T cells and chemical hapten exposure. The V and J ends lost 3 bases and 1 base, in that order; junction bases with no gene match: 8. The CDR3 has 18 residues. CDR1 is SGHTA and CDR2 is FQGNSA in the germline V gene. Via MiXCR, TCRdb re-called the RACE reads, giving one row per CDR3 protein. The repertoire includes approximately 50,000 distinct CDR3 sequences, about 11% of them detected once, and about 4% sits in the top ten. Stated time point: pre-sensitization, week 0. Noted treatment: therapeutic diphenylcyclopropenone sensitization with weekly scalp DPC.

The chain employs TRBV7-2 and TRBJ2-6, with 8 bases aligning to TRBD1. The specimen was whole blood, collected in connection with sensitization to the hapten diphenylcyclopropenone (DPC). This receptor was identified in a middle-aged woman with alopecia areata. Some clones in this sample may be carry-over from other donors' samples. The CDR3 region has the DNA TGTGCCAGCAGCTTGCGGGGACAGGCGATATCTGGGGCCAACGTCCTGACTTTC. This gives the protein CASSLRGQAISGANVLTF. The full variable domain, completed using reference TRBV7-2 and TRBJ2-6, is GAGVSQSPSNKVTEKGKDVELRCDPISGHTALYWYRQSLGQGLEFLIYFQGNSAPDKSGLPSDRFSAERTGGSVSTLTIQRTQQEDSAVYLCASSLRGQAISGANVLTFGAGSRLTVL.